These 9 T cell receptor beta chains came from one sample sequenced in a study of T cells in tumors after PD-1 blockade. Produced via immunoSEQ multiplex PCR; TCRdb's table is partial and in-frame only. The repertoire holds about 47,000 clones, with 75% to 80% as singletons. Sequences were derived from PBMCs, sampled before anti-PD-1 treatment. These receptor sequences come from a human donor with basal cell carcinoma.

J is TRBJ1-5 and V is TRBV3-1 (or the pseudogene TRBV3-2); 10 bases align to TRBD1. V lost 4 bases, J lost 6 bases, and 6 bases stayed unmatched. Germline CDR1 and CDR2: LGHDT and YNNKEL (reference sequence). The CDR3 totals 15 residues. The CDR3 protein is CASSPRDRGAQPQHF. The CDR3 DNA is TGTGCCAGCAGCCCACGGGACAGGGGTGCTCAGCCCCAGCATTTT.

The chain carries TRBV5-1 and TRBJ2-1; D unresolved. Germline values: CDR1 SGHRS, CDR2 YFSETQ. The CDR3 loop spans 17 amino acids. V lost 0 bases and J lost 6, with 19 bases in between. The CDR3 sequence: CASSLASSSLVTNEQFF. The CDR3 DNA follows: TGCGCCAGCAGCTTGGCATCATCTAGTCTGGTAACCAATGAGCAGTTCTTC.

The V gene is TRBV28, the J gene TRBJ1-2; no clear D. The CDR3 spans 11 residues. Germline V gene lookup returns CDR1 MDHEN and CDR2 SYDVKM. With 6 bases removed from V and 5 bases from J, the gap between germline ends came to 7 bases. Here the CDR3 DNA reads TGTGCCAGCAGATGGACTTATGGCTACACCTTC. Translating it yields CASRWTYGYTF.

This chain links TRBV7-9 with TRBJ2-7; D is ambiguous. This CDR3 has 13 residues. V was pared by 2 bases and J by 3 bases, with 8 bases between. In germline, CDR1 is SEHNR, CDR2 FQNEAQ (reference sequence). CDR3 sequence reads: CASSLSGSYEQYF. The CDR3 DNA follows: TGTGCCAGCAGCTTAAGTGGAAGCTACGAGCAGTACTTC. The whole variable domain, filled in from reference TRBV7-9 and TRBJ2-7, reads DTGVSQNPRHKITKRGQNVTFRCDPISEHNRLYWYRQTLGQGPEFLTYFQNEAQLEKSRLLSDRFSAERPKGSFSTLEIQRTEQGDSAMYLCASSLSGSYEQYFGPGTRLTVT.

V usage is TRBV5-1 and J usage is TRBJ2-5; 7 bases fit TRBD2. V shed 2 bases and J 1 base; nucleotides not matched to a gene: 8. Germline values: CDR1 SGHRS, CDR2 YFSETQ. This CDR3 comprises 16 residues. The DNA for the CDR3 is TGCGCCAGCAGCTTTCCAGCGGGAATGGGCCAAGAGACCCAGTACTTC. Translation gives CASSFPAGMGQETQYF.

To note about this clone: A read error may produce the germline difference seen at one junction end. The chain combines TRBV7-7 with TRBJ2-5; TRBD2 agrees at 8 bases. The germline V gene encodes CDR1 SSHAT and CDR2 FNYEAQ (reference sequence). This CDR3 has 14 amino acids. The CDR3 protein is CASSPVLAGETQYF. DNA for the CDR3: TGTGCTAGCAGCCCTGTTCTAGCGGGAGAGACCCAGTACTTC.

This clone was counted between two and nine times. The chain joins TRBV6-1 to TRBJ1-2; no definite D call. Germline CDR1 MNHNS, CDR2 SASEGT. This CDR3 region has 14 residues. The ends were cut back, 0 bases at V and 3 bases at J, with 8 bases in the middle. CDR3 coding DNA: TGTGCCAGCAGTGAAGCAGAACTCTACTATGGCTACACCTTC. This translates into CASSEAELYYGYTF.

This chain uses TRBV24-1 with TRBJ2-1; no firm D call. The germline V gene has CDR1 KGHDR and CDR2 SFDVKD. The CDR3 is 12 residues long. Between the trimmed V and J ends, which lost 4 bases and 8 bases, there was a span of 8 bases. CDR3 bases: TGTGCCACCAGTGACCCCCTACATGAGCAGTTCTTC. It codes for CATSDPLHEQFF.

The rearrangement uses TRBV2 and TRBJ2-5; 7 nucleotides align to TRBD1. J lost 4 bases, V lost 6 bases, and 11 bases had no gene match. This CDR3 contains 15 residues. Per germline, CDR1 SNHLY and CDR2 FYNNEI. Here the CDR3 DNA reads TGTGCCAGCAGCCGACAGGGCGAAAGTCGAGAGACCCAGTACTTC. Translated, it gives CASSRQGESRETQYF.